The 8 T cell receptor beta chains below were found in one sample sequenced in a study of blood T cell repertoires in COVID-19. Here immunoSEQ multiplex PCR was the method, and the copy in TCRdb shows in-frame clones only, minus some. The table has 200,000 to 250,000 clones, 85% seen once. Sequenced sample: peripheral blood. These receptors all stem from a man aged 50-60 years who had recovered from COVID-19.

J is TRBJ2-1 and V is TRBV4-2, with D possibly being TRBD2 (6 bases). CDR3 size: 14 residues. The V end was cut by 5 bases, the J end by 7 bases, with 15 bases between. Germline assignment: CDR1 LGHNA and CDR2 YNFKEQ. The CDR3 spells CASSSELGGNEQFF. CDR3 DNA sequence: TGTGCCAGCAGCTCCGAACTAGGAGGGAATGAGCAGTTCTTC.

The chain couples TRBV11-2 to TRBJ2-7; 9 positions match TRBD2. The V and J ends lost 0 bases and 4 bases, in that order; junction bases with no gene match: 4. The CDR3 spans 15 residues. Germline V gene sequence: CDR1 SGHAT, CDR2 FQNNGV. CDR3 DNA: TGTGCCAGCAGCTTAGAGCTAGCGGGAAAATACGAGCAGTACTTC. Translated, it gives CASSLELAGKYEQYF.

The chain uses TRBV7-6 and TRBJ1-2; 10 bases are a match to TRBD1. This CDR3 is built from 13 residues. V trimming: 3 bases; J trimming: 7 bases; junction bases outside the gene matches: 2. Germline loops: CDR1 SGHVS, CDR2 FNYEAQ. The CDR3 reads CASSFDRGLGYTF. CDR3 coding DNA: TGTGCCAGCAGCTTTGACAGGGGGCTTGGCTACACCTTC. Full variable domain (rest looked up from reference TRBV7-6 and TRBJ1-2): GAGVSQSPRYKVTKRGQDVALRCDPISGHVSLYWYRQALGQGPEFLTYFNYEAQQDKSGLPNDRFSAERPEGSISTLTIQRTEQRDSAMYRCASSFDRGLGYTFGSGTRLTVV.

The gene calls are TRBV7-8 and TRBJ1-1; the D gene is possibly TRBD1 (5 bases). Looked up from germline, CDR1 is SGHVS and CDR2 is FQNEAQ. The CDR3 loop spans 13 amino acids. V was trimmed by 3 bases and J by 3 bases, leaving 8 bases between them. The DNA for the CDR3 is TGTGCCAGCAGCTTGGGACTCTACACTGAAGCTTTCTTT. Amino acids: CASSLGLYTEAFF.

The count of this clone is one. The chain recombines TRBV20-1 with TRBJ2-1, with D perhaps TRBD2 (6 bases). The germline gives CDR1 DFQATT, CDR2 SNEGSKA (reference sequence). V was trimmed by 3 bases and J by 3 bases, leaving 9 bases between them. The CDR3 has 13 residues. The CDR3 is CSASREVYNEQFF. CDR3 nucleotides: TGCAGTGCTAGTAGGGAGGTCTACAATGAGCAGTTCTTC.

The chain carries TRBV19 and TRBJ1-5; 9 bases match TRBD1. This CDR3 contains 15 residues. V trimming: 1 base; J trimming: 6 bases; junction bases outside the gene matches: 4. Germline CDR1 LNHDA, CDR2 SQIVND (reference sequence). The CDR3 bases are TGTGCCAGTAGTATAGTGAGGGACAGGGTTCAGCCCCAGCATTTT. Amino acids: CASSIVRDRVQPQHF.

This clone appeared a few times. The chain employs TRBV18 and TRBJ2-7; D may be TRBD2 (6 bases). The CDR3 totals 15 residues. Trimming stripped 4 bases from V and 0 bases from J, with 13 bases between. Germline V CDR1 and CDR2: KGHSH, LQKENI. Here the CDR3 DNA reads TGTGCCAGCTCACTAGGGACTGTTCCCTCCTACGAGCAGTACTTC. It is translated as CASSLGTVPSYEQYF.

V usage is TRBV6-5 and J usage is TRBJ1-5, with no clear D. The CDR3 extends over 14 amino acids. From germline, CDR1 is MNHEY and CDR2 SVGAGI. V was trimmed by 5 bases and J by 3 bases, leaving 11 bases between them. CDR3 bases: TGTGCCAGCAGTCTGGGAGGAATCAATCAGCCCCAGCATTTT. Translated, it gives CASSLGGINQPQHF.